The source of this TCR beta chain is a study of blood T cell repertoires in COVID-19. Looking at the study overall: Samples of COVID-19 (acute and convalescent) were obtained from the United States, Italy and Spain. PBMCs, B-cell-depleted T cells, or T cells were the source of the cDNA or gDNA that made up the material.

How the authors handled the data: Reference gene primers were amplified, and this amplification served to estimate nucleated cell counts. TCRdb's copy holds only in-frame clones and misses some; the assay was immunoSEQ multiplex PCR. V, J and clone size reflect that table, while D and trimming were determined from the DNA. The table lists roughly 88,000 clones, 75% to 95% of them singletons, with 3% to 4.5% in the top ten. The origin of this receptor is a woman aged 45-59 years in a cohort sampled during active COVID-19. Sequencing was carried out using peripheral blood.

The CDR3 DNA reads TGTGCCAGTGTTCAGGGAGGGGGCACTGAAGCTTTCTTT. This sequence encodes CASVQGGGTEAFF. The chain links TRBV6-5 to TRBJ1-1; D is perhaps TRBD1 (6 bases). Trimming shortened V by 9 bases and J by 4 bases, and 15 bases separated the two germline ends. Germline V gene sequence: CDR1 MNHEY, CDR2 SVGAGI. The CDR3 is made up of 13 amino acids.